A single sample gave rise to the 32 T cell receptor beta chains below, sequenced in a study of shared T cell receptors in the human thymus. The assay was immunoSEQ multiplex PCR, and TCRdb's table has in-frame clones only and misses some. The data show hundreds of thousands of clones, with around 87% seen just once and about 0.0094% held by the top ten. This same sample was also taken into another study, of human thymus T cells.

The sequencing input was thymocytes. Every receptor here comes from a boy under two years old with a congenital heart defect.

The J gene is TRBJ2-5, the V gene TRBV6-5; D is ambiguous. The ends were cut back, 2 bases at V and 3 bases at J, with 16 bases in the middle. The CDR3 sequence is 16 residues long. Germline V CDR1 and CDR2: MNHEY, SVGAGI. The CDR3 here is CASSYPSGSREETQYF. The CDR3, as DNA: TGTGCCAGCAGTTACCCCTCCGGGTCTAGAGAAGAGACCCAGTACTTC.

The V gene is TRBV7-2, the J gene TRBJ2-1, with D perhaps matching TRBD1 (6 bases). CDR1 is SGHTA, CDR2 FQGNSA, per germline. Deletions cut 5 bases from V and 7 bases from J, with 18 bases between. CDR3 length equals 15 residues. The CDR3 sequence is CASSHLWGPGNEQFF. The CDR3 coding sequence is TGTGCCAGCAGCCACCTCTGGGGGCCAGGGAATGAGCAGTTCTTC.

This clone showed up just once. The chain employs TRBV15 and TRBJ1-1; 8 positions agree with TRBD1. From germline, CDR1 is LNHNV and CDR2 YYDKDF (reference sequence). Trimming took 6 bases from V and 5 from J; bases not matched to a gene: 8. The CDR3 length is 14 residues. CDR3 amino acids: CATRKDREYTEAFF. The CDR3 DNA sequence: TGTGCCACCAGGAAGGACAGGGAGTATACTGAAGCTTTCTTT.

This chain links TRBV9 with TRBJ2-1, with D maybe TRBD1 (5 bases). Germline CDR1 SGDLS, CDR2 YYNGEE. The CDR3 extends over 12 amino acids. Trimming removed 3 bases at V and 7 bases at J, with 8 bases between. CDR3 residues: CASSADTNEQFF. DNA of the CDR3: TGTGCCAGCAGCGCGGACACAAATGAGCAGTTCTTC.

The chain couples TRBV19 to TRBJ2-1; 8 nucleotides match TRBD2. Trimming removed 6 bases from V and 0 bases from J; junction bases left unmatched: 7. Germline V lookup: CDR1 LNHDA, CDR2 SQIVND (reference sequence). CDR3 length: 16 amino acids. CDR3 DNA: TGTGCCAGTAGCCGGACGAGCGGGAGCTCCTACAATGAGCAGTTCTTC. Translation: CASSRTSGSSYNEQFF.

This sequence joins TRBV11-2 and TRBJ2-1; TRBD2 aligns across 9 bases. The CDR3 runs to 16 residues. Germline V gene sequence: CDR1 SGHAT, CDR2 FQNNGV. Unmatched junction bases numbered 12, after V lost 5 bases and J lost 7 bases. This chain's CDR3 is CASSAPGTSILNEQFF. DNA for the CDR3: TGTGCCAGCAGCGCTCCCGGGACTAGCATTTTGAATGAGCAGTTCTTC.

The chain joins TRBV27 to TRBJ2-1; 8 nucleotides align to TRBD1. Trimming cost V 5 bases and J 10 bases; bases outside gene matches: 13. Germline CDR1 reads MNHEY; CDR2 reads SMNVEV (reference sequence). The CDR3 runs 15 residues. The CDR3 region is CASSLLGQDLIEQFF. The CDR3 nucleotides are TGTGCCAGCAGTCTATTGGGACAGGACCTCATCGAGCAGTTCTTC.

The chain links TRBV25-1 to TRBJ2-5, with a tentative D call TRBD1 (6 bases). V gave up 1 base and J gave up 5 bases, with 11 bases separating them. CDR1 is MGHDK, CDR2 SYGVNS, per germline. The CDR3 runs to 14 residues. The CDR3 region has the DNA TGTGCCAGCAGTGAATCTAAGGGGGACGAGACCCAGTACTTC. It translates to CASSESKGDETQYF.

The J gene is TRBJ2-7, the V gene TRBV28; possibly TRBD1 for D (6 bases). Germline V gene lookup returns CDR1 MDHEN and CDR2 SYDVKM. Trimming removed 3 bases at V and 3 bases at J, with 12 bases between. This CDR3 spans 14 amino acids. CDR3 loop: CASSFERDNYEQYF. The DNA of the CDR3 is TGTGCCAGCAGTTTTGAACGGGACAACTACGAGCAGTACTTC.

CDR3 amino acids: CASTGSGKRDYNEQFF. The CDR3 DNA reads TGTGCCAGCACAGGGTCGGGAAAGCGGGACTACAATGAGCAGTTCTTC. The rearrangement joins TRBV11-2 to TRBJ2-1; 7 bases match TRBD2. This CDR3 has 16 residues. The germline V gene encodes CDR1 SGHAT and CDR2 FQNNGV. V was pared by 7 bases and J by 3 bases, with 12 bases of the junction left unmatched.

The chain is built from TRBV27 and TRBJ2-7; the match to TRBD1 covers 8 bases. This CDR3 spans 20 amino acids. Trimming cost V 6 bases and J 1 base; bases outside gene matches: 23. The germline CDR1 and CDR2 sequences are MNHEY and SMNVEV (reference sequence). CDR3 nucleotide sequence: TGTGCCAGCAGGCCCCTTCGGGACAGGCCTGGGACGGACCCTTCCTACGAGCAGTACTTC. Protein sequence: CASRPLRDRPGTDPSYEQYF.

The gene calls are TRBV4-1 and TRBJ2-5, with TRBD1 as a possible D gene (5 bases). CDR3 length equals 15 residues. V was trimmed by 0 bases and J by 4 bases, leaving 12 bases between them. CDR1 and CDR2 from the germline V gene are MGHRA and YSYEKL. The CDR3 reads CASSQDPGLAETQYF. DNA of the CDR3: TGCGCCAGCAGCCAAGATCCAGGGCTGGCAGAGACCCAGTACTTC.

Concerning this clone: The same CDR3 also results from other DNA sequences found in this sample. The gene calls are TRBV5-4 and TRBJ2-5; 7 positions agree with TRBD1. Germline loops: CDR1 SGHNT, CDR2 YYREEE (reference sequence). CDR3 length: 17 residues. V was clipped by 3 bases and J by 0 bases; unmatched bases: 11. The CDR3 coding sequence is TGTGCCAGCAGCTATGCCCGGACAGGACGAAACCAAGAGACCCAGTACTTC. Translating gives CASSYARTGRNQETQYF.

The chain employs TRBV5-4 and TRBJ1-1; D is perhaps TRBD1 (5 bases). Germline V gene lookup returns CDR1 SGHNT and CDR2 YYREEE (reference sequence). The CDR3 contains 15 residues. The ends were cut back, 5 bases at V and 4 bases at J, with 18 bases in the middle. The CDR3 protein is CASRPVGGVGTEAFF. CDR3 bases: TGTGCCAGCAGACCGGTGGGGGGGGTGGGCACTGAAGCTTTCTTT.

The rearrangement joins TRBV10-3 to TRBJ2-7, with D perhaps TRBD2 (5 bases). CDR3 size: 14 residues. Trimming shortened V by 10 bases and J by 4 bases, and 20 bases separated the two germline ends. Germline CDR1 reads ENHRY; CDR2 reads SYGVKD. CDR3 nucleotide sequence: TGTGCCACGACGAGCGGACGTACCCTATACGAGCAGTACTTC. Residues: CATTSGRTLYEQYF.

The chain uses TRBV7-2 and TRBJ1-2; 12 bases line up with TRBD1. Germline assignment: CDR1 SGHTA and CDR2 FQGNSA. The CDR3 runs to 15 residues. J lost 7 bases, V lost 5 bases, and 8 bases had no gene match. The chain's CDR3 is CASSGRDRGRGGYTF. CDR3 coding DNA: TGTGCCAGCAGCGGCCGGGACAGGGGGCGCGGTGGCTACACCTTC.

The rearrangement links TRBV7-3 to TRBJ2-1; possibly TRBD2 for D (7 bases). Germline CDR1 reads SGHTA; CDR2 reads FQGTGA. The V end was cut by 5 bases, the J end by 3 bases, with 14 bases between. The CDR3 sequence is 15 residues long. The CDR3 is CASSEQGGVYNEQFF. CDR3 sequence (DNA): TGTGCCAGCAGCGAACAGGGAGGGGTCTACAATGAGCAGTTCTTC.

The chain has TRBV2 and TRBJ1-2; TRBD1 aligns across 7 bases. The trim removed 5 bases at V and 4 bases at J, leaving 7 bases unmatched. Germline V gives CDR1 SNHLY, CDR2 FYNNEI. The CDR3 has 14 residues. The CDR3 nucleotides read TGTGCCAGCAGTCCGGGGGGGACAGTCTATGGCTACACCTTC. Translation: CASSPGGTVYGYTF.

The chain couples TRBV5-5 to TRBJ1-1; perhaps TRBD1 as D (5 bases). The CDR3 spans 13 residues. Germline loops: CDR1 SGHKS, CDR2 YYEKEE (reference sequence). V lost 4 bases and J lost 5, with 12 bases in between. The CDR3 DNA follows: TGTGCCAGCAGCCGGAGGGGACCGACTGAAGCTTTCTTT. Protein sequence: CASSRRGPTEAFF.

CDR3 DNA: TGTGCCAGCAGTTGGAACAGGGGCGGCACTGAAGCTTTCTTT. This gives the protein CASSWNRGGTEAFF. The chain couples TRBV6-5 to TRBJ1-1; 7 bases agree with TRBD1. Per germline, CDR1 MNHEY and CDR2 SVGAGI. CDR3 length: 14 residues. With V trimmed by 4 bases and J by 4 bases, 6 bases remained unmatched.

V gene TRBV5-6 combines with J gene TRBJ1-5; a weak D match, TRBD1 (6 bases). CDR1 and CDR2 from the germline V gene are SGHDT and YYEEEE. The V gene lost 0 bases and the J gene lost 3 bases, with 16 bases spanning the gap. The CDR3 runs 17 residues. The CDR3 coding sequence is TGTGCCAGCAGCTTGGGTCCGTTCAGGGGAGACAATCAGCCCCAGCATTTT. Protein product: CASSLGPFRGDNQPQHF.

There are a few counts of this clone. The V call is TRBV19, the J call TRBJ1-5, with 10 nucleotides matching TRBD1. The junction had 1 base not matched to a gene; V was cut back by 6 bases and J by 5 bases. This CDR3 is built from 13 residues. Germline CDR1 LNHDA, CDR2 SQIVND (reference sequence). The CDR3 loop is CASSGTGDQPQHF. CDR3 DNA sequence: TGTGCCAGTAGCGGGACAGGGGATCAGCCCCAGCATTTT.

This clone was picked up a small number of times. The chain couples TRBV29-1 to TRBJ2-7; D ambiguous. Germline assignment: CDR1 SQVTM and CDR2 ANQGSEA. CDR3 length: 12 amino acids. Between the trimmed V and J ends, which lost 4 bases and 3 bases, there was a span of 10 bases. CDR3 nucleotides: TGCAGCGTTGGACTGTACCACTACGAGCAGTACTTC. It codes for CSVGLYHYEQYF.

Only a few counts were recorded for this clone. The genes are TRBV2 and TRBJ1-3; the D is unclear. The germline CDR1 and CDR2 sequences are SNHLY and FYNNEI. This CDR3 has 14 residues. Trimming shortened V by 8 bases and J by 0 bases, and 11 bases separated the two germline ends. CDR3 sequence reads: CASSADFSGNTIYF. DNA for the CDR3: TGTGCCAGCTCTGCAGACTTCTCTGGAAACACCATATATTTT.

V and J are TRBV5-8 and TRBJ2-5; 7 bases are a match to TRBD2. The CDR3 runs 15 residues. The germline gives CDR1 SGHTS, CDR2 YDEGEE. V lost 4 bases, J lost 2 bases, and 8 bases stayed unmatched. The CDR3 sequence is CASSVREPRQETQYF. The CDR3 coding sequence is TGTGCCAGCAGCGTGCGGGAGCCTCGGCAAGAGACCCAGTACTTC. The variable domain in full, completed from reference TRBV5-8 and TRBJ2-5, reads EAGVTQSPTHLIKTRGQQATLRCSPISGHTSVYWYQQALGLGLQFLLWYDEGEERNRGNFPPRFSGRQFPNYSSELNVNALELEDSALYLCASSVREPRQETQYFGPGTRLLVL.

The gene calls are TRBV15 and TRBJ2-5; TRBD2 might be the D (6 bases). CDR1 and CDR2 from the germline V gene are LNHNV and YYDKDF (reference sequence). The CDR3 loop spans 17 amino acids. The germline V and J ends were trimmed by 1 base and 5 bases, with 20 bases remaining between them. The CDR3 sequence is CATSRGVASGVGETQYF. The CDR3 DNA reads TGTGCCACCAGCAGAGGGGTGGCTTCGGGGGTGGGTGAGACCCAGTACTTC.

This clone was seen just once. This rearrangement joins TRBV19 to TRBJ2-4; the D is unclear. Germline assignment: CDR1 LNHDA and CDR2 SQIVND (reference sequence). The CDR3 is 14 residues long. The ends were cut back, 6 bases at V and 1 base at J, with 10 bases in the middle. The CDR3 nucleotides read TGTGCCAGTAGCAAACCCCGGGCCAAAAACATTCAGTACTTC. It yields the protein CASSKPRAKNIQYF.

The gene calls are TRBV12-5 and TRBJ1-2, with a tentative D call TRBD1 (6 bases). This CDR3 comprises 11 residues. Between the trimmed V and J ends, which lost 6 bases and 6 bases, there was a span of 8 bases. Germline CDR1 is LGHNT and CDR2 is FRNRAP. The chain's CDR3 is CASGAGDGYTF. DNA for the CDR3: TGTGCTAGTGGCGCAGGGGATGGCTACACCTTC.

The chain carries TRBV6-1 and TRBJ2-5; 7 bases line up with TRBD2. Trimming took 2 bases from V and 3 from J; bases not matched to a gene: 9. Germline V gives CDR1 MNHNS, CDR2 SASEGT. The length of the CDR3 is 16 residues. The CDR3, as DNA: TGTGCCAGCAGTGAACCCCTCCGGGGAGGGGAAGAGACCCAGTACTTC. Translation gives CASSEPLRGGEETQYF.

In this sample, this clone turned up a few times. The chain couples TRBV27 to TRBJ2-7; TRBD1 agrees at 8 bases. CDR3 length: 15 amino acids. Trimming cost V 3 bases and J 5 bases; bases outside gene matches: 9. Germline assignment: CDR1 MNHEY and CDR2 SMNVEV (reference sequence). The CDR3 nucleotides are TGTGCCAGCAGTTTTAGCCCGGGACAGGTCCACGAGCAGTACTTC. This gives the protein CASSFSPGQVHEQYF.

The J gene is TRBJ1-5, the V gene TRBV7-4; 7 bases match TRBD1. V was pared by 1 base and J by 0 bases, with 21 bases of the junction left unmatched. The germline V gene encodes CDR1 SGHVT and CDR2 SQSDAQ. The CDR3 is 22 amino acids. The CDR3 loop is CASSLDRTAGTARTFSNQPQHF. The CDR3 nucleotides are TGTGCCAGCAGCTTAGACCGGACCGCCGGGACAGCTAGAACTTTTAGCAATCAGCCCCAGCATTTT.

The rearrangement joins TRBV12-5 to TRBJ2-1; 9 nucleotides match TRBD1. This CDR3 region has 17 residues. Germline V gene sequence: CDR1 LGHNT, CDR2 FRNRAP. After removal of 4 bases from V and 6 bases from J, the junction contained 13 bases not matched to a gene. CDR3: CASGSQSDRGNGNEQFF. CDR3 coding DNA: TGTGCTAGTGGTTCCCAATCTGACAGGGGGAATGGCAATGAGCAGTTCTTC.